The rows below give T cell receptor beta chains drawn from one sample of a study of beta chain features in type 1 diabetes. Method: immunoSEQ multiplex PCR; TCRdb's copy keeps in-frame clones and lacks some. The sample consists of hundreds of thousands of clones, roughly 15% of them appearing once. Sequencing was performed on naive CD4+ T cells from blood. All receptors derive from a man younger than 35 in good health. The CDR3 runs from the conserved cysteine through the conserved F or W. The D gene is left open where the match is weak. Clone size appears in some rows only: once, few, many, or a class for an expanded clone.

D | J | V | size | length | DNA | CDR3
- | TRBJ1-2 | TRBV4-3 | few | 15 | TGCGCCAGCAGCCGGGACTGGAGGGTTAACTATGGCTACACCTTC | CASSRDWRVNYGYTF
- | TRBJ2-1 | TRBV5-1 | - | 15 | TGCGCCAGCAGCCCAAGGGACCTCTCCTACAATGAGCAGTTCTTC | CASSPRDLSYNEQFF
- | TRBJ1-5 | TRBV7-8 | - | 16 | TGTGCCAGCAGCTTAGCGCATGGCACAGGGAATCAGCCCCAGCATTTT | CASSLAHGTGNQPQHF
TRBD1 | TRBJ1-4 | TRBV5-1 | - | 14 | TGCGCCAGCAGCCTTGGACAGGGGGCAGAAAAACTGTTTTTT | CASSLGQGAEKLFF
TRBD2 | TRBJ2-3 | TRBV2 | - | 15 | TGTGCCAGCAGTGAACAGCGGGAGGGCACAGATACGCAGTATTTT | CASSEQREGTDTQYF
TRBD1 | TRBJ1-6 | TRBV7-3 | - | 15 | TGTGCCAGCAGCCCGCGGGAAGGGGGCCGGTCACCCCTCCACTTT | CASSPREGGRSPLHF
- | TRBJ2-2 | TRBV27 | - | 15 | TGTGCCAGCAGTCCGGACAGCCCGAACACCGGGGAGCTGTTTTTT | CASSPDSPNTGELFF
- | TRBJ2-2 | TRBV4-1 | few | 14 | TGCGCCAGCAGCCTCCCGGGAAACACCGGGGAGCTGTTTTTT | CASSLPGNTGELFF
TRBD1 | TRBJ2-7 | TRBV7-2 | few | 15 | TGTGCCAGCAGTTTCCTTCCGCAGGGGGACCACGAGCAGTACTTC | CASSFLPQGDHEQYF
TRBD1 | TRBJ1-2 | TRBV6-5 | - | 15 | TGTGCCAGCAGTTATGGAGTCGAGACAGGGTATGGCTACACCTTC | CASSYGVETGYGYTF
TRBD2 | TRBJ2-7 | TRBV7-9 | - | 17 | TGTGCCAGCAGCTCCAAAGGACTAGCGGGATTCTCCTACGAGCAGTACTTC | CASSSKGLAGFSYEQYF
- | TRBJ2-3 | TRBV7-9 | few | 17 | TGTGCCAGCAGCTTAAGGGTCGGGGGGCCTGGCACAGATACGCAGTATTTT | CASSLRVGGPGTDTQYF
TRBD2 | TRBJ2-3 | TRBV5-4 | once | 16 | TGTGCCAGCAGCTTGGCAACTAGCGGGGGGGCAAATACGCAGTATTTT | CASSLATSGGANTQYF
- | TRBJ2-2 | TRBV7-9 | once | 12 | TGTGCCAGCAGCTTAGAGACCGGGGAGCTGTTTTTT | CASSLETGELFF
- | TRBJ1-2 | TRBV4-1 | - | 18 | TGCGCCAGCAGCCAAGATCGAAGACAGGAGGGTACTAACTATGGCTACACCTTC | CASSQDRRQEGTNYGYTF
- | TRBJ1-2 | TRBV6-5 | few | 13 | TGTGCCAGCAGTTATCGGGACAACTATGGCTACACCTTC | CASSYRDNYGYTF
- | TRBJ2-1 | TRBV7-9 | few | 11 | TGTGCCAGCAGAACGGGGGTAAAGCAGTTCTTC | CASRTGVKQFF
- | TRBJ2-7 | TRBV7-2 | - | 13 | TGTGCCAGCACACCACAGGGATTACGCGAGCAGTACTTC | CASTPQGLREQYF
- | TRBJ2-1 | TRBV30 | few | 13 | TGTGCCTGGGCCCCTAACAGGTACAATGAGCAGTTCTTC | CAWAPNRYNEQFF
TRBD2 | TRBJ2-3 | TRBV9 | - | 18 | TGTGCCAGCAGCGCTGGGACTAGCGGGGGCCTCAGCACAGATACGCAGTATTTT | CASSAGTSGGLSTDTQYF
- | TRBJ2-6 | TRBV28 | few | 16 | TGTGCCAGCAGCTCCGGGACGCTGGCTGGGGCCAACGTCCTGACTTTC | CASSSGTLAGANVLTF
- | TRBJ1-2 | TRBV25-1 | many | 12 | TGTGCCAGCAGTGAAGAGAAGGGCCGCTACACCTTC | CASSEEKGRYTF
- | TRBJ1-2 | TRBV28 | few | 12 | TGTGCCAGCAGTTTCCGTCCAGCCGGCTACACCTTC | CASSFRPAGYTF
- | TRBJ1-1 | TRBV5-1 | few | 15 | TGCGCCAGCAGCCCCGGACGGGGCAGTGCCACTGAAGCTTTCTTT | CASSPGRGSATEAFF
- | TRBJ2-1 | TRBV25-1 | few | 10 | TGTGCCAGCAGTGAAGGTGAGCAGTTCTTC | CASSEGEQFF
- | TRBJ2-2 | TRBV25-1 | - | 17 | TGTGCCAGCAGTGACCCTAGGGGGTCCCCGAACACCGGGGAGCTGTTTTTT | CASSDPRGSPNTGELFF